The 2 T cell receptor beta chains given below trace back to one sample, sequenced in a study of cytomegalovirus exposure and HLA in healthy donors. Primers included in the PCR were 60 Vbeta and 13 Jbeta primers. The data were produced by immunoSEQ multiplex PCR, yet TCRdb's version contains in-frame clones alone and is incomplete. This table holds about 41,000 clones. What was sequenced was PBMCs. These receptors were collected from a man aged 25 to 40 in good health and CMV-seronegative.

J is TRBJ2-7 and V is TRBV7-8; 9 nucleotides align to TRBD2. J was trimmed by 7 bases and V by 2 bases; bases with no gene match: 6. This CDR3 region has 14 residues. The germline V gene has CDR1 SGHVS and CDR2 FQNEAQ. The CDR3 sequence: CASSLLLAGREQYF. The CDR3 DNA reads as TGTGCCAGCAGCTTACTCCTAGCGGGACGGGAGCAGTACTTC.

The chain joins TRBV2 to TRBJ2-5; no reliable D call. Germline V CDR1 and CDR2: SNHLY, FYNNEI. Trimming took off 7 bases at V and 1 base at J, with 10 bases between the two ends. There are 13 residues in the CDR3. CDR3 in DNA: TGTGCCAGCACTCCGACAAGCCAAGAGACCCAGTACTTC. Its translation is CASTPTSQETQYF.